These 25 T cell receptor beta chains were all obtained from the same sample, sequenced in a study of metastatic and nonmetastatic thyroid tumors. TCRdb recomputed clones from the PCR reads via MiXCR. The data show around 20,000 clones, roughly 15% seen once. The entire patient cohort was treatment-naive prior to thyroid surgery. The sample consisted of blood. The receptor set was obtained from a male donor with papillary thyroid cancer or a benign thyroid nodule (not recorded which). Some clones in this sample may be carry-over from other donors' samples.

Many counts were recorded for this clone. V is TRBV6-1 and J is TRBJ1-1, with 11 positions matching TRBD1. The CDR3 loop spans 16 amino acids. The ends lost 10 bases at V and 6 bases at J; junction bases unmatched: 16. Germline lookup yields CDR1 MNHNS and CDR2 SASEGT. DNA of the CDR3: TGTGCCACGGACCGAGGACAGGGGGCGATGAGATCTGAAGCTTTCTTT. As protein: CATDRGQGAMRSEAFF.

This clone was seen repeatedly, ten times or more. The CDR3 nucleotides read TGCAGCGGGACTAGCGGGGCCCCCTACGAGCAGTACTTC. Translated: CSGTSGAPYEQYF. The J gene is TRBJ2-7, the V gene TRBV20-1, with 13 bases fitting TRBD2. Germline V gene lookup returns CDR1 DFQATT and CDR2 SNEGSKA (reference sequence). The CDR3 consists of 13 residues.

This clone occurred many times. J is TRBJ2-3 and V is TRBV9; D gene ambiguous. Between the trimmed V and J ends, which lost 3 bases and 6 bases, there was a span of 8 bases. The germline gives CDR1 SGDLS, CDR2 YYNGEE. This CDR3 is built from 12 residues. The CDR3 loop reads CASSESSDTQYF. In DNA, the CDR3 is TGTGCCAGCAGCGAGTCGTCGGATACGCAGTATTTT.

This clone was recorded many times. This may be a read error, as it is one base from a much larger clone. The J gene is TRBJ2-2, the V gene TRBV5-1; D may be TRBD1 or TRBD2 (6 bases each). Germline assignment: CDR1 SGHRS and CDR2 YFSETQ. The CDR3 is made up of 15 amino acids. V lost 7 bases and J lost 6, with 19 bases in between. CDR3 region: CASHMPGGNAGELFF. DNA of the CDR3: TGCGCCAGCCACATGCCCGGGGGCAATGCCGGGGAGCTGTTTTTT. The whole variable domain, remainder taken from reference TRBV5-1 and TRBJ2-2, is KAGVTQTPRYLIKTRGQQVTLSCSPISGHRSVSWYQQTPGQGLQFLFEYFSETQRNKGNFPGRFSGRQFSNSRSEMNVSTLELGDSALYLCASHMPGGNAGELFFGEGSRLTVL.

This clone occurred many times. The chain employs TRBV4-2 and TRBJ2-2; D might be TRBD2 (7 bases). The CDR3 extends over 16 amino acids. V lost 1 base, J lost 5 bases, and 14 bases lay in between. Germline V gene data show CDR1 as LGHNA and CDR2 as YNFKEQ. The CDR3 protein is CASSQGFEGGTGELFF. The DNA of the CDR3 is TGTGCCAGCAGCCAAGGGTTTGAGGGGGGGACCGGGGAGCTGTTTTTT.

This clone was picked up a small number of times. The rearrangement uses TRBV12-3 or TRBV12-4 and TRBJ1-6; the D is unclear. V was shortened by 3 bases and J by 14 bases, with 20 bases between the two germline ends. CDR3 length: 15 residues. CDR3 DNA: TGTGCCAGCAGTTTTGACCCGGGCACTAATTCGTCCCTCCACTTT. Residues: CASSFDPGTNSSLHF.

This clone was seen repeatedly, ten times or more. The chain carries TRBV29-1 and TRBJ2-5; 11 bases align to TRBD1. This CDR3 contains 12 residues. The V segment lost 6 bases and the J segment 6 bases; nucleotides outside the gene matches: 3. Germline V gene sequence: CDR1 SQVTM, CDR2 ANQGSEA. CDR3 nucleotide sequence: TGCAGCGTCGGGACAGGGGGGCAGACCCAGTACTTC. Protein: CSVGTGGQTQYF.

CDR3 amino acids: CASRAGGETQYF. The CDR3 DNA reads TGTGCCAGCCGGGCCGGGGGGGAGACCCAGTACTTC. J is TRBJ2-5 and V is TRBV2; TRBD2 matches at 7 bases. With 8 bases clipped from V and 5 bases from J, the junction kept 5 bases outside the gene matches. The CDR3 has 12 amino acids. Per the germline V gene, CDR1 is SNHLY and CDR2 is FYNNEI. The full variable domain, rest sourced from reference TRBV2 and TRBJ2-5, is EPEVTQTPSHQVTQMGQEVILRCVPISNHLYFYWYRQILGQKVEFLVSFYNNEISEKSEIFDDQFSVERPDGSNFTLKIRSTKLEDSAMYFCASRAGGETQYFGPGTRLLVL.

The chain joins TRBV19 to TRBJ2-2; 10 bases agree with TRBD1. CDR1 is LNHDA and CDR2 is SQIVND in the germline V gene (reference sequence). Trimming at V came to 6 bases and at J to 16 bases, leaving 14 bases not matched to a gene. CDR3 length equals 14 residues. The CDR3 here is CASSGTGDGGESFF. DNA of the CDR3: TGTGCCAGTAGCGGGACAGGGGATGGCGGGGAGTCGTTTTTT.

This clone was detected many times. The chain employs TRBV24-1 and TRBJ1-2; 9 nucleotides match TRBD1. The CDR3 sequence is 15 residues long. Trimming at V came to 3 bases and at J to 8 bases, leaving 9 bases not matched to a gene. Germline V gene lookup returns CDR1 KGHDR and CDR2 SFDVKD. CDR3 DNA: TGTGCCACCAGTGATATCCGGGACAGGGTCGAAGGCTACACCTTC. Translation: CATSDIRDRVEGYTF.

This clone appeared many times. V is TRBV12-3 or TRBV12-4 and J is TRBJ1-2; possible D gene TRBD1, 5 bases. This CDR3 contains 16 residues. The germline V and J ends were trimmed by 7 bases and 5 bases, with 23 bases remaining between them. For the CDR3, the DNA is TGTGCCAGCACCGAAAGGGACCATCAGGTTTTTTATGGCTACACCTTC. Translating it yields CASTERDHQVFYGYTF.

Ten or more counts support this clone. This chain links TRBV18 with TRBJ2-3; no definite D call. The CDR3 has 12 residues. Germline-derived CDR1 and CDR2 are KGHSH and LQKENI. The V end lost 5 bases, the J end lost 5 bases, and 8 bases lay between the germline ends. This CDR3 reads CASSGAGDTQYF. The CDR3 nucleotides are TGTGCCAGCTCAGGTGCTGGAGATACGCAGTATTTT.

This chain joins TRBV4-1 and TRBJ1-1; the D gene is possibly TRBD1 (5 bases). V was pared by 4 bases and J by 6 bases, with 12 bases between. This CDR3 spans 13 amino acids. Germline assignment: CDR1 MGHRA and CDR2 YSYEKL. This CDR3 is CASSRNTGAEAFF. The CDR3 DNA is TGCGCCAGCAGCCGGAATACAGGAGCTGAAGCTTTCTTT.

Judged by abundance, this clone is medium-sized. This chain uses TRBV4-3 with TRBJ2-7; tentatively, D is TRBD1 or TRBD2 (5 bases each). V was pared by 3 bases and J by 3 bases, with 24 bases between. The CDR3 has 18 amino acids. The germline V gene has CDR1 LGHNA and CDR2 YSLEER. The chain's CDR3 is CASSHSVFEGKGLYEQYF. Here the CDR3 DNA reads TGCGCCAGCAGCCATTCCGTTTTTGAGGGGAAGGGGCTCTACGAGCAGTACTTC.

The table lists this clone with many counts. The J gene is TRBJ1-4, the V gene TRBV19, with D unresolved. V lost 2 bases and J 0 bases, leaving 7 bases between the germline ends. Germline CDR1 is LNHDA and CDR2 is SQIVND (reference sequence). The CDR3 runs 15 residues. This chain's CDR3 is CASSISGATNEKLFF. The CDR3 coding sequence is TGTGCCAGTAGTATAAGCGGCGCAACTAATGAAAAACTGTTTTTT. The full variable domain, with the rest looked up from reference TRBV19 and TRBJ1-4, is DGGITQSPKYLFRKEGQNVTLSCEQNLNHDAMYWYRQDPGQGLRLIYYSQIVNDFQKGDIAEGYSVSREKKESFPLTVTSAQKNPTAFYLCASSISGATNEKLFFGSGTQLSVL.

The chain joins TRBV20-1 to TRBJ2-1; TRBD2 is a possible D gene (6 bases). The germline V gene has CDR1 DFQATT and CDR2 SNEGSKA (reference sequence). The CDR3 length is 13 residues. The CDR3 reads CRGSDGSCNEQFF. The CDR3 DNA follows: TGCAGAGGTAGTGACGGGAGTTGTAATGAGCAGTTCTTC.

In its sample, this clone is medium-sized. V is TRBV12-5 and J is TRBJ2-7, with D hard to call. The CDR3 consists of 11 residues. Germline CDR1 reads LGHNT; CDR2 reads FRNRAP. The V end was cut by 5 bases, the J end by 3 bases, with 5 bases between. CDR3 bases: TGTGCTAGTGGTATTGGCTACGAGCAGTACTTC. As protein: CASGIGYEQYF.

The J gene is TRBJ1-2, the V gene TRBV5-6; TRBD1 might be the D (6 bases). CDR3 length: 14 amino acids. V was shortened by 6 bases and J by 2 bases, with 14 bases between the two germline ends. The germline V gene encodes CDR1 SGHDT and CDR2 YYEEEE. The CDR3 reads CASNPTGQNYGYTF. The CDR3 bases are TGTGCCAGCAACCCGACGGGACAAAACTATGGCTACACCTTC.

This clone is medium-sized in the sample. The CDR3 here is CASSYNGVVVNTEAFF. As DNA, the CDR3 is TGTGCCAGCAGCTATAACGGGGTTGTGGTGAACACTGAAGCTTTCTTT. The chain is built from TRBV12-3 or TRBV12-4 and TRBJ1-1; no definite D call. The CDR3 runs 16 residues. The V end lost 6 bases, the J end lost 0 bases, and 17 bases lay between the germline ends.

This clone was found a few times. The rearrangement joins TRBV6-2 or TRBV6-3 to TRBJ2-7, with TRBD1 matching 7 bases. Germline lookup yields CDR1 MNHEY and CDR2 SVGEGT. Losses at the gene ends were 4 bases for V and 1 base for J; bases not matched to a gene: 13. The CDR3 sequence is 17 residues long. The DNA of the CDR3 is TGTGCCAGCAGTTCCCGGCCGACAGGGATGATATCCTACGAGCAGTACTTC. This sequence encodes CASSSRPTGMISYEQYF.

The table lists this clone with many counts. The chain couples TRBV7-2 to TRBJ2-2, with 9 nucleotides matching TRBD1. Trimming removed 6 bases from V and 6 bases from J; junction bases left unmatched: 8. This CDR3 contains 15 residues. Germline V lookup: CDR1 SGHTA, CDR2 FQGNSA. CDR3 bases: TGTGCCAGCAGTAAGGGGACAGGGTTCGCCGGGGAGCTGTTTTTT. Translated, it gives CASSKGTGFAGELFF.

The sample holds many counts of this clone. This chain connects TRBV6-2 or TRBV6-3 to TRBJ1-5; D is undetermined. The CDR3 loop spans 11 amino acids. The V gene's germline CDR1 is MNHEY and CDR2 SVGEGT. V was clipped by 10 bases and J by 7 bases, with 11 bases between them. Here the CDR3 DNA reads TGTGCCACCGCATTGGGACAGCCCCAGCATTTT. Protein sequence: CATALGQPQHF.

This clone counts as medium-sized. The chain recombines TRBV4-3 with TRBJ2-1, with D possibly TRBD2 on 5 matching bases. This CDR3 is built from 15 residues. Per the germline V gene, CDR1 is LGHNA and CDR2 is YSLEER. Trimming shortened V by 4 bases and J by 12 bases, and 22 bases separated the two germline ends. CDR3 nucleotide sequence: TGCGCCAGCAGCCGAGGTGGGCTAGCAACAGACACGCAGTTCTTC. Translated, it gives CASSRGGLATDTQFF.

This clone was seen many times. The CDR3 spells CASSRLGGADGYTF. For the CDR3, the DNA is TGTGCCAGCAGCCGACTCGGGGGGGCAGATGGCTACACCTTC. The chain uses TRBV6-1 and TRBJ1-2; TRBD1 is a possible D gene (6 bases). The CDR3 is made up of 14 amino acids. Trimming removed 6 bases at V and 6 bases at J, with 17 bases between. Germline CDR1 MNHNS, CDR2 SASEGT.

V is TRBV28 and J is TRBJ2-2; no clear D. The CDR3 runs to 15 residues. The V gene's germline CDR1 is MDHEN and CDR2 SYDVKM. The germline V and J ends were trimmed by 2 bases and 3 bases, with 10 bases remaining between them. The CDR3 nucleotides are TGTGCCAGCAGTTTAGGTGGTTCGGACACCGGGGAGCTGTTTTTT. Translation gives CASSLGGSDTGELFF.